Listed here are 30 T cell receptor beta chains from one sample, sequenced in a study of blood T cell repertoires in COVID-19. The table came from immunoSEQ multiplex PCR; TCRdb's copy has only in-frame clones and leaves some out. Found here are about 350,000 clones, roughly 90% of them singletons; the top ten hold roughly 9.9%. The sequencing input was peripheral blood. The receptor set was obtained from a man aged 25-45 years with COVID-19, enrolled during active disease.

The chain employs TRBV7-3 and TRBJ2-2; D is ambiguous. V gave up 5 bases and J gave up 5 bases, with 12 bases separating them. Germline lookup yields CDR1 SGHTA and CDR2 FQGTGA. The CDR3 extends over 14 amino acids. The CDR3 region is CASSAQRETGELFF. DNA of the CDR3: TGTGCCAGCAGCGCCCAACGTGAGACCGGGGAGCTGTTTTTT. The variable domain in full, completed from reference TRBV7-3 and TRBJ2-2, reads GAGVSQTPSNKVTEKGKYVELRCDPISGHTALYWYRQSLGQGPEFLIYFQGTGAADDSGLPNDRFFAVRPEGSVSTLKIQRTERGDSAVYLCASSAQRETGELFFGEGSRLTVL.

This clone appeared many times. The chain uses TRBV27 and TRBJ1-2, with D maybe TRBD1 (6 bases). Germline V gene data show CDR1 as MNHEY and CDR2 as SMNVEV (reference sequence). This CDR3 comprises 15 residues. Trimming removed 3 bases at V and 4 bases at J, with 15 bases between. The CDR3 DNA reads TGTGCCAGCAGTTTGTTTTTTGGGGGCGTCTATGGCTACACCTTC. Its protein is CASSLFFGGVYGYTF.

This clone came up a few times. The chain employs TRBV29-1 and TRBJ1-1; possibly TRBD1 for D (6 bases). V lost 6 bases and J 0 bases, leaving 14 bases between the germline ends. The CDR3 length is 14 residues. Germline V lookup: CDR1 SQVTM, CDR2 ANQGSEA. CDR3 nucleotide sequence: TGCAGCGTATTGACAGGACTCATGAACACTGAAGCTTTCTTT. Translated, it gives CSVLTGLMNTEAFF.

By share, this clone ranks as medium-sized (0.01 to 0.1%). This sequence joins TRBV9 and TRBJ1-4; TRBD1 matches 7 bases. Germline V gene sequence: CDR1 SGDLS, CDR2 YYNGEE. With 4 bases clipped from V and 3 bases from J, the junction kept 9 bases outside the gene matches. CDR3 length: 16 residues. CDR3 sequence (DNA): TGTGCCAGCAGCCTTCCTAGGGGGACAGCTAATGAAAAACTGTTTTTT. Amino acids: CASSLPRGTANEKLFF.

V usage is TRBV6-1 and J usage is TRBJ2-2; D gene ambiguous. Trimming took off 1 base at V and 7 bases at J, with 7 bases between the two ends. The germline V gene has CDR1 MNHNS and CDR2 SASEGT. CDR3 length equals 13 residues. The chain's CDR3 is CASSEGGFGELFF. CDR3 bases: TGTGCCAGCAGTGAAGGAGGCTTCGGGGAGCTGTTTTTT.

The chain joins TRBV24-1 to TRBJ1-3; TRBD1 is a possible D gene (6 bases). This CDR3 comprises 14 residues. Per the germline V gene, CDR1 is KGHDR and CDR2 is SFDVKD. V lost 3 bases and J 8 bases, leaving 13 bases between the germline ends. The CDR3 DNA sequence: TGTGCCACCAGTGATAGGACAGCGGGGTACACCATATATTTT. Its protein product is CATSDRTAGYTIYF.

The V gene is TRBV19, the J gene TRBJ1-2; TRBD1 matches 7 bases. Germline V gene lookup returns CDR1 LNHDA and CDR2 SQIVND (reference sequence). This CDR3 is 14 amino acids long. Trimming cost V 5 bases and J 3 bases; bases outside gene matches: 6. In nucleotides, the CDR3 is TGTGCCAGTAGTGTCCGGGACAGATACTATGGCTACACCTTC. Protein product: CASSVRDRYYGYTF. The full variable domain, with the rest looked up from reference TRBV19 and TRBJ1-2, is DGGITQSPKYLFRKEGQNVTLSCEQNLNHDAMYWYRQDPGQGLRLIYYSQIVNDFQKGDIAEGYSVSREKKESFPLTVTSAQKNPTAFYLCASSVRDRYYGYTFGSGTRLTVV.

This chain connects TRBV6-6 to TRBJ1-2; a possible D gene is TRBD1 (5 bases). The CDR3 has 14 amino acids. Germline values: CDR1 MNHNY, CDR2 SVGAGI (reference sequence). V was shortened by 0 bases and J by 7 bases, with 12 bases between the two germline ends. The CDR3 DNA is TGTGCCAGCAGTTACTCAAGGGGATTGAGTGGCTACACCTTC. This gives the protein CASSYSRGLSGYTF.

A note on this clone: Other DNA sequences from this sample encode an identical CDR3 as well. The chain uses TRBV6-5 and TRBJ2-7; 8 positions agree with TRBD1. CDR3 length equals 14 residues. V trimming: 2 bases; J trimming: 3 bases; junction bases outside the gene matches: 3. Looked up from germline, CDR1 is MNHEY and CDR2 is SVGAGI. The CDR3 DNA sequence: TGTGCCAGCAGTTACCGGGACAGGTACTACGAGCAGTACTTC. Protein sequence: CASSYRDRYYEQYF.

The chain has TRBV21-1 and TRBJ2-1; TRBD2 is the table's D call and was not checked against the DNA. TRBV21-1 is flagged as a pseudogene. The CDR3 length is 12 residues. The CDR3 region has the DNA TGTGCCAGCATCTCCCCCGGCAATGAGCAGTTCTTC. Amino acids: CASISPGNEQFF.

The chain combines TRBV15 with TRBJ1-2; D is uncertain. V was shortened by 1 base and J by 7 bases, with 16 bases between the two germline ends. The CDR3 extends over 15 amino acids. Germline V gene sequence: CDR1 LNHNV, CDR2 YYDKDF (reference sequence). CDR3 DNA: TGTGCCACCAGCAGAGGTGCTCCTTTGGCTCTTGGCTACACCTTC. It specifies CATSRGAPLALGYTF.

The gene calls are TRBV7-6 and TRBJ2-1; D may be TRBD1 (5 bases). V was pared by 1 base and J by 6 bases, with 7 bases between. The CDR3 runs to 13 residues. From germline, CDR1 is SGHVS and CDR2 FNYEAQ. The DNA for the CDR3 is TGTGCCAGCAGCTTAGGGCAGGGCAATGAGCAGTTCTTC. The encoded protein is CASSLGQGNEQFF.

This chain's CDR3 is CASSLAPRDRSSYEQYF. The CDR3 DNA reads as TGCGCCAGCAGCTTGGCGCCGCGGGACAGAAGCTCCTACGAGCAGTACTTC. The V and J genes are TRBV5-1 and TRBJ2-7, with a tentative D call TRBD1 (7 bases). Germline V gene data show CDR1 as SGHRS and CDR2 as YFSETQ. The CDR3 loop spans 17 amino acids. Trimming removed 0 bases at V and 0 bases at J, with 16 bases between.

This clone was seen a handful of times. The chain recombines TRBV27 with TRBJ1-5, with TRBD1 identical over 12 bases. With V trimmed by 5 bases and J by 6 bases, 5 bases remained unmatched. The CDR3 consists of 15 residues. From germline, CDR1 is MNHEY and CDR2 SMNVEV (reference sequence). Written as DNA, the CDR3 is TGTGCCAGCAGTGGGGGACAGGGGGCTACTCAGCCCCAGCATTTT. Its translation is CASSGGQGATQPQHF.

The J gene is TRBJ2-7, the V gene TRBV28; 9 bases align to TRBD2. Germline trimming cut 7 bases from V and 0 bases from J; bases unmatched to any gene: 16. CDR3 length: 18 residues. Germline CDR1 is MDHEN and CDR2 is SYDVKM. CDR3 DNA sequence: TGTGCCAGCACCCTTTCAGGACTAGCGTCACCTAGCTCCTACGAGCAGTACTTC. Translated: CASTLSGLASPSSYEQYF.

V gene TRBV7-2 combines with J gene TRBJ2-5; D gene ambiguous. This CDR3 is built from 13 residues. V lost 10 bases to trimming and J lost 2 bases, with 14 bases between them. Germline values: CDR1 SGHTA, CDR2 FQGNSA. CDR3 sequence reads: CATGALIQETQYF. CDR3 DNA sequence: TGTGCCACAGGCGCACTCATTCAAGAGACCCAGTACTTC.

This chain links TRBV2 with TRBJ2-5, with 12 bases identical to TRBD2. Germline V lookup: CDR1 SNHLY, CDR2 FYNNEI. CDR3 length: 15 residues. The trim removed 4 bases at V and 5 bases at J, leaving 5 bases unmatched. In nucleotides, the CDR3 is TGTGCCAGCAGTGTCGAAGGACTAGCGGGGGAGACCCAGTACTTC. It is translated as CASSVEGLAGETQYF.

This clone is deemed medium-sized. The chain recombines TRBV4-3 with TRBJ1-1, with D tentatively TRBD1 (6 bases). V was trimmed by 1 base and J by 7 bases, leaving 13 bases between them. Germline CDR1 and CDR2: LGHNA and YSLEER. The CDR3 runs to 14 residues. The CDR3: CASSQVGGAGEAFF. The CDR3 coding sequence is TGCGCCAGCAGCCAAGTGGGGGGGGCTGGTGAAGCTTTCTTT.

The chain recombines TRBV27 with TRBJ1-6; 7 positions agree with TRBD1. From germline, CDR1 is MNHEY and CDR2 SMNVEV (reference sequence). The CDR3 loop spans 19 amino acids. V gave up 2 bases and J gave up 0 bases; unmatched junction bases: 10. The CDR3 loop reads CASSLTGDLRSSYNSPLHF. The CDR3 nucleotides are TGTGCCAGCAGTTTAACAGGGGATTTAAGGAGCTCCTATAATTCACCCCTCCACTTT.

Turning to this clone: The identical CDR3 is also encoded by other nucleotide sequences in the sample. This rearrangement joins TRBV7-9 to TRBJ1-2; D remains unclear. This CDR3 spans 12 amino acids. Germline loops: CDR1 SEHNR, CDR2 FQNEAQ (reference sequence). The V end lost 3 bases, the J end lost 4 bases, and 6 bases lay between the germline ends. In nucleotides, the CDR3 is TGTGCCAGCAGCTTTGAGGGCTATGGCTACACCTTC. As protein: CASSFEGYGYTF.

This rearrangement joins TRBV30 to TRBJ1-5; 10 bases are a match to TRBD1. CDR1 is GTSNPN, CDR2 SVGIG, per germline (reference sequence). The CDR3 runs to 15 residues. V lost 4 bases to trimming and J lost 1 base; unmatched junction nucleotides: 4. CDR3 residues: CAWTRDRGSNQPQHF. For the CDR3, the DNA is TGTGCCTGGACCCGGGACAGGGGAAGCAATCAGCCCCAGCATTTT.

A few counts support this clone. J is TRBJ2-7 and V is TRBV7-9; perhaps TRBD1 as D (5 bases). Germline values: CDR1 SEHNR, CDR2 FQNEAQ (reference sequence). V was trimmed by 5 bases and J by 5 bases, leaving 10 bases between them. This CDR3 region has 12 residues. CDR3 in amino acids: CASSTHRNEQYF. CDR3 sequence (DNA): TGTGCCAGCAGCACCCACAGGAACGAGCAGTACTTC.

The chain is built from TRBV5-4 and TRBJ2-3, with 11 positions matching TRBD2. The trim removed 0 bases at V and 2 bases at J, leaving 2 bases unmatched. Germline CDR1 and CDR2: SGHNT and YYREEE (reference sequence). The CDR3 consists of 16 residues. This chain's CDR3 is CASSLELAGVTDTQYF. CDR3 coding DNA: TGTGCCAGCAGCTTGGAACTAGCGGGGGTCACAGATACGCAGTATTTT.

The chain recombines TRBV5-1 with TRBJ1-5; D is unclear. This CDR3 is 16 amino acids long. CDR1 and CDR2 (germline): SGHRS, YFSETQ. V was trimmed by 4 bases and J by 0 bases, leaving 14 bases between them. CDR3 protein: CASSPTFGDSNQPQHF. DNA for the CDR3: TGCGCCAGCAGCCCAACATTCGGGGATAGCAATCAGCCCCAGCATTTT.

The genes are TRBV11-2 and TRBJ2-1; 7 bases fit TRBD1. Germline V gene data show CDR1 as SGHAT and CDR2 as FQNNGV. The CDR3 covers 14 residues. Germline trimming cut 7 bases from V and 1 base from J; bases unmatched to any gene: 4. The CDR3 here is CASTRDRSYNEQFF. The CDR3 DNA sequence: TGTGCCAGCACAAGGGACAGATCCTACAATGAGCAGTTCTTC.

This rearrangement joins TRBV30 to TRBJ2-7, with unresolved D. The CDR3 totals 13 residues. Deletions cut 0 bases from V and 2 bases from J, with 8 bases between. Germline V gene data show CDR1 as GTSNPN and CDR2 as SVGIG (reference sequence). The chain's CDR3 is CAWSVLKPYEQYF. For the CDR3, the DNA is TGTGCCTGGAGTGTACTCAAACCCTACGAGCAGTACTTC. Combining the CDR3 with reference TRBV30 and TRBJ2-7 gives the whole variable domain SQTIHQWPATLVQPVGSPLSLECTVEGTSNPNLYWYRQAAGRGLQLLFYSVGIGQISSEVPQNLSASRPQDRQFILSSKKLLLSDSGFYLCAWSVLKPYEQYFGPGTRLTVT.

V gene TRBV7-9 combines with J gene TRBJ2-1; TRBD2 aligns across 14 bases. The CDR3 sequence is 17 residues long. The V gene end was trimmed by 0 bases and the J gene end by 8 bases; junction bases not matched to a gene: 6. Germline loops: CDR1 SEHNR, CDR2 FQNEAQ (reference sequence). The chain's CDR3 is CASSLAWGTSGSYEQFF. CDR3 DNA: TGTGCCAGCAGCTTAGCGTGGGGGACTAGCGGGAGCTATGAGCAGTTCTTC.

This chain connects TRBV2 to TRBJ1-3, with a tentative D call TRBD1 (6 bases). This CDR3 has 14 amino acids. V was pared by 6 bases and J by 0 bases, with 9 bases between. The germline V gene encodes CDR1 SNHLY and CDR2 FYNNEI. For the CDR3, the DNA is TGTGCCAGCAGCAGGGGTAACTCTGGAAACACCATATATTTT. Protein sequence: CASSRGNSGNTIYF.

The genes are TRBV28 and TRBJ2-1; D may be TRBD2 (6 bases). Germline lookup yields CDR1 MDHEN and CDR2 SYDVKM. The CDR3 has 15 amino acids. Trimming cost V 2 bases and J 5 bases, with 13 bases left between them. CDR3 sequence (DNA): TGTGCCAGCAGTTTACTAGCGCCCGTCGACAATGAGCAGTTCTTC. Its translation is CASSLLAPVDNEQFF.

The CDR3 spells CATSDIPGQGETDTQYF. The CDR3 nucleotides read TGTGCCACCAGTGATATACCGGGACAAGGAGAGACAGATACGCAGTATTTT. V is TRBV24-1 and J is TRBJ2-3; weak D call: TRBD1 (6 bases). This CDR3 has 17 residues. The germline V gene has CDR1 KGHDR and CDR2 SFDVKD. Deletions cut 3 bases from V and 3 bases from J, with 18 bases between.